A single sample gave rise to the 6 T cell receptor beta chains below, sequenced in a study of T-cell memory formation after mild COVID-19. MiXCR, run by TCRdb on the 5' RACE reads, gives a single entry per CDR3 protein. The data show 90,000 to 120,000 distinct CDR3 sequences, approximately 14% seen once. The sequencing input was PBMCs or a T cell subset sorted from them (not recorded which). The receptors shown here come from a man aged 18 to 30 who had mild COVID-19 (a few samples of this study predate the infection). Cell type and time point are not known.

There are a few counts of this clonotype. The rearrangement uses TRBV6-2 or TRBV6-3 and TRBJ2-1, with D maybe TRBD2 (5 bases). The CDR3 has 14 residues. Germline V gene sequence: CDR1 MNHEY, CDR2 SVGEGT. Trimming removed 2 bases at V and 4 bases at J, with 9 bases between. The CDR3 here is CASSYSGPYNEQFF. The CDR3 coding sequence is TGTGCCAGCAGTTACAGCGGACCATACAATGAGCAGTTCTTC.

This clonotype has only a few counts. The V call is TRBV4-3, the J call TRBJ2-1, with 7 bases fitting TRBD1. CDR1 and CDR2 from the germline V gene are LGHNA and YSLEER. This CDR3 has 15 amino acids. With V trimmed by 4 bases and J by 2 bases, 5 bases remained unmatched. The CDR3 loop is CASSRGQTTYNEQFF. The DNA for the CDR3 is TGCGCCAGCAGCCGGGGACAGACGACCTACAATGAGCAGTTCTTC.

This clonotype was detected once. V and J are TRBV29-1 and TRBJ2-1; perhaps TRBD2 as D (5 bases). CDR1 and CDR2 (germline): SQVTM, ANQGSEA. The CDR3 runs to 12 residues. V was shortened by 7 bases and J by 0 bases, with 7 bases between the two germline ends. CDR3 in DNA: TGCAGCGCCGAGGGCTCCTACAATGAGCAGTTCTTC. It translates to CSAEGSYNEQFF.

Ten or more counts support this clonotype. The CDR3 loop reads CAISQGATGQPQHF. In DNA form, the CDR3 reads TGTGCCATCAGTCAGGGAGCTACCGGTCAGCCCCAGCATTTT. This chain links TRBV10-3 with TRBJ1-5, with D perhaps matching TRBD1 (5 bases). Germline assignment: CDR1 ENHRY and CDR2 SYGVKD. This CDR3 region has 14 residues. Between the trimmed V and J ends, which lost 5 bases and 6 bases, there was a span of 14 bases.

This chain links TRBV6-2 or TRBV6-3 with TRBJ2-7; no definite D call. Trimming took off 2 bases at V and 3 bases at J, with 5 bases between the two ends. Looked up from germline, CDR1 is MNHEY and CDR2 is SVGEGT. The CDR3 loop spans 12 amino acids. CDR3 sequence reads: CASSYPDYEQYF. CDR3 DNA sequence: TGTGCCAGCAGTTACCCCGACTACGAGCAGTACTTC.

The V and J genes are TRBV7-9 and TRBJ2-3; D may be TRBD1 (6 bases). Germline-derived CDR1 and CDR2 are SEHNR and FQNEAQ (reference sequence). The CDR3 sequence is 13 residues long. V lost 5 bases and J lost 5, with 11 bases in between. CDR3 sequence reads: CASSPQGRDTQYF. CDR3 DNA: TGTGCCAGCAGCCCTCAGGGGCGAGATACGCAGTATTTT.